These 2 T cell receptor beta chains originate from one sample sequenced in a study of cytomegalovirus exposure and HLA in healthy donors. PCR was performed using 60 Vbeta and 13 Jbeta primers. Here immunoSEQ multiplex PCR was the method, and the copy in TCRdb shows in-frame clones only, minus some. The sample records 95,000 to 150,000 clones, 15% being singletons. Sequenced sample: PBMCs. These receptors came from a woman aged 18-35 years in good health and CMV-seronegative.

The V and J genes are TRBV13 and TRBJ2-1, with TRBD1 matching 9 bases. After removal of 5 bases from V and 7 bases from J, the junction contained 6 bases not matched to a gene. CDR3 size: 14 residues. Germline CDR1 PRHDT, CDR2 FYEKMQ (reference sequence). This CDR3 reads CASSQGQGSNEQFF. The CDR3 DNA is TGTGCCAGCAGCCAGGGACAGGGCAGTAATGAGCAGTTCTTC.

The rearrangement joins TRBV6-6 to TRBJ1-5; TRBD1 might be the D (5 bases). The V gene's germline CDR1 is MNHNY and CDR2 SVGAGI (reference sequence). The CDR3 has 15 amino acids. Trimming removed 6 bases at V and 5 bases at J, with 17 bases between. CDR3 in amino acids: CASRIFQGGDQPQHF. DNA of the CDR3: TGTGCCAGCAGAATTTTTCAGGGAGGGGATCAGCCCCAGCATTTT.